These 19 T cell receptor beta chains share one sample of origin, sequenced in a study of shared T cell receptors in the human thymus. Libraries were prepared by immunoSEQ multiplex PCR; TCRdb keeps only in-frame clonotypes and omits some of them. The data show hundreds of thousands of clones, with about 90% seen just once and roughly 0.0086% held by the top ten. These data were likewise used in another study, on human thymus T cells.

The sequenced sample was thymocytes. The receptor source for this set is a boy under two years old with a congenital heart defect.

The CDR3 is CASSPNADRWGDFYGYTF. Written as DNA, the CDR3 is TGTGCCAGCAGTCCAAATGCTGATCGTTGGGGGGACTTCTATGGCTACACCTTC. The rearrangement links TRBV11-1 to TRBJ1-2; TRBD1 is a possible D gene (5 bases). V shed 6 bases and J shed 4 bases, with 27 bases lying between them. Germline CDR1 and CDR2: SGHAT and FQDESV (reference sequence). This CDR3 spans 18 amino acids.

The gene calls are TRBV10-3 and TRBJ1-1, with a possible D match to TRBD1 (5 bases). V was cut by 0 bases and J by 6 bases, with 14 bases left in between. Germline V lookup: CDR1 ENHRY, CDR2 SYGVKD. The CDR3 spans 15 residues. The CDR3 sequence: CAISESGGGFAEAFF. DNA of the CDR3: TGTGCCATCAGTGAGTCGGGGGGGGGATTCGCTGAAGCTTTCTTT.

This clone was seen just once. The rearrangement uses TRBV6-5 and TRBJ2-5, with 7 nucleotides matching TRBD2. The tail of the sequence fits TRBJ2-7 better, so the J call may be wrong. CDR3 size: 14 residues. Germline CDR1 and CDR2: MNHEY and SVGAGI. CDR3 sequence (DNA): TGTGCCAGCAGTTCCCCCGGACTAGTCTACGAGCAGTACTTC. This sequence encodes CASSSPGLVYEQYF.

The chain uses TRBV30 and TRBJ2-5; 9 bases are a match to TRBD2. The CDR3 spans 13 residues. The V and J ends lost 5 bases and 1 base, in that order; junction bases with no gene match: 2. Germline CDR1 reads GTSNPN; CDR2 reads SVGIG (reference sequence). The CDR3, as DNA: TGTGCCTGGGAGACTAGCGGCCAAGAGACCCAGTACTTC. Protein: CAWETSGQETQYF.

The rearrangement uses TRBV28 and TRBJ2-2; 8 bases map to TRBD2. Germline V gene sequence: CDR1 MDHEN, CDR2 SYDVKM. This CDR3 is 14 amino acids long. With 5 bases clipped from V and 4 bases from J, the junction kept 3 bases outside the gene matches. The CDR3 loop reads CASSRGGITGELFF. In DNA form, the CDR3 reads TGTGCCAGCAGTCGGGGGGGTATCACCGGGGAGCTGTTTTTT.

This clone was counted only a few times. This chain uses TRBV10-3 with TRBJ1-4; 7 bases map to TRBD1. In germline, CDR1 is ENHRY, CDR2 SYGVKD. Germline trimming cut 4 bases from V and 2 bases from J; bases unmatched to any gene: 1. This CDR3 contains 14 residues. The CDR3 reads CAISGTGTNEKLFF. The CDR3, as DNA: TGTGCCATCAGTGGGACAGGCACTAATGAAAAACTGTTTTTT.

This sequence joins TRBV2 and TRBJ2-3, with 9 bases identical to TRBD1. The germline V gene encodes CDR1 SNHLY and CDR2 FYNNEI. The ends lost 5 bases at V and 4 bases at J; junction bases unmatched: 7. CDR3 length: 15 residues. CDR3 residues: CASSQTGGIADTQYF. The CDR3 DNA follows: TGTGCCAGCAGTCAGACAGGGGGAATTGCAGATACGCAGTATTTT.

This clone was observed a few times. The chain has TRBV7-2 and TRBJ2-3, with TRBD2 as a possible D gene (7 bases). The V end was cut by 0 bases, the J end by 3 bases, with 10 bases between. From germline, CDR1 is SGHTA and CDR2 FQGNSA. The CDR3 is 15 amino acids. CDR3 coding DNA: TGTGCCAGCAGCTTAGCGGGGGGGCCAACAGATACGCAGTATTTT. Translation gives CASSLAGGPTDTQYF.

J is TRBJ1-1 and V is TRBV6-7; TRBD1 matches at 8 bases. TRBV6-7 is recorded as an ORF, its role being uncertain. J was trimmed by 6 bases and V by 5 bases; bases with no gene match: 5. This CDR3 has 13 amino acids. In nucleotides, the CDR3 is TGTGCCAGCAGTCGCCGACAGGGGCCTGAAGCTTTCTTT. Encoded protein: CASSRRQGPEAFF.

V is TRBV28 and J is TRBJ2-1; 8 bases line up with TRBD2. V dropped 2 bases and J dropped 7; count of bases not matched to a gene: 10. This CDR3 comprises 16 residues. In germline, CDR1 is MDHEN, CDR2 SYDVKM. Here the CDR3 DNA reads TGTGCCAGCAGTTTAGAGATTAGCGGGACGATGAATGAGCAGTTCTTC. This encodes CASSLEISGTMNEQFF.

This chain links TRBV5-6 with TRBJ1-2, with TRBD1 matching over 9 bases. The CDR3 contains 17 residues. The V and J ends lost 6 bases and 1 base, in that order; junction bases with no gene match: 13. Per germline, CDR1 SGHDT and CDR2 YYEEEE. CDR3 region: CASTWMGTGSGNYGYTF. CDR3 bases: TGTGCCAGCACCTGGATGGGGACAGGGTCGGGTAACTATGGCTACACCTTC.

This chain joins TRBV4-2 and TRBJ2-1, with 11 bases fitting TRBD2. Germline V lookup: CDR1 LGHNA, CDR2 YNFKEQ. V was pared by 0 bases and J by 5 bases, with 6 bases of the junction left unmatched. This CDR3 is built from 17 residues. This chain's CDR3 is CASSQELPGLADNEQFF. CDR3 coding DNA: TGTGCCAGCAGCCAAGAGCTCCCGGGACTAGCGGACAATGAGCAGTTCTTC.

The chain couples TRBV9 to TRBJ1-5, with D unresolved. Germline-derived CDR1 and CDR2 are SGDLS and YYNGEE. This CDR3 spans 14 amino acids. V shed 2 bases and J shed 3 bases, with 9 bases lying between them. The CDR3 sequence is CASSVGGLNQPQHF. CDR3 sequence (DNA): TGTGCCAGCAGCGTCGGCGGCCTCAATCAGCCCCAGCATTTT.

This chain uses TRBV5-6 with TRBJ1-3; a weak D match, TRBD1 (5 bases). V gave up 0 bases and J gave up 5 bases, with 12 bases separating them. The length of the CDR3 is 15 residues. The germline CDR1 and CDR2 sequences are SGHDT and YYEEEE. The CDR3 bases are TGTGCCAGCAGCTTGGAGCGGGGCTGGCGAAACACCATATATTTT. Its protein product is CASSLERGWRNTIYF.

This clone has a single count. The rearrangement links TRBV4-1 to TRBJ2-1; TRBD2 matches at 12 bases. The CDR3 contains 14 residues. The V segment lost 10 bases and the J segment 0 bases; nucleotides outside the gene matches: 1. Germline V gene sequence: CDR1 MGHRA, CDR2 YSYEKL. The CDR3 loop reads CATSGRVSYNEQFF. Here the CDR3 DNA reads TGCGCCACTAGCGGGAGGGTCTCCTACAATGAGCAGTTCTTC.

The J gene is TRBJ2-5, the V gene TRBV5-1, with D possibly matching TRBD1 (5 bases). Looked up from germline, CDR1 is SGHRS and CDR2 is YFSETQ. The CDR3 covers 13 residues. The germline V and J ends were trimmed by 1 base and 3 bases, with 7 bases remaining between them. CDR3 region: CASSLMTEETQYF. Here the CDR3 DNA reads TGCGCCAGCAGCTTGATGACAGAAGAGACCCAGTACTTC.

The CDR3 DNA is TGTGCCAGCACGGGGGTTTTCGGGGGTGTGGAAAAACTGTTTTTT. Translating gives CASTGVFGGVEKLFF. The V gene is TRBV2, the J gene TRBJ1-4; the D gene is possibly TRBD1 (5 bases). Germline values: CDR1 SNHLY, CDR2 FYNNEI. The germline V and J ends were trimmed by 7 bases and 8 bases, with 20 bases remaining between them. The CDR3 spans 15 residues.

The CDR3 DNA sequence: TGCGCCAGCAGTCAAAAAAGGAGCGGGAGGGGAGATACGCAGTATTTT. Translated: CASSQKRSGRGDTQYF. V is TRBV4-3 and J is TRBJ2-3; 10 nucleotides align to TRBD2. The CDR3 covers 16 residues. CDR1 is LGHNA and CDR2 is YSLEER in the germline V gene. V was pared by 6 bases and J by 5 bases, with 11 bases of the junction left unmatched.

The chain joins TRBV5-1 to TRBJ2-1, with a possible D match to TRBD2 (5 bases). Germline V lookup: CDR1 SGHRS, CDR2 YFSETQ. The ends were cut back, 0 bases at V and 6 bases at J, with 7 bases in the middle. The CDR3 has 13 residues. The CDR3: CASSLGSGNEQFF. CDR3 bases: TGCGCCAGCAGCTTGGGAAGCGGCAATGAGCAGTTCTTC.